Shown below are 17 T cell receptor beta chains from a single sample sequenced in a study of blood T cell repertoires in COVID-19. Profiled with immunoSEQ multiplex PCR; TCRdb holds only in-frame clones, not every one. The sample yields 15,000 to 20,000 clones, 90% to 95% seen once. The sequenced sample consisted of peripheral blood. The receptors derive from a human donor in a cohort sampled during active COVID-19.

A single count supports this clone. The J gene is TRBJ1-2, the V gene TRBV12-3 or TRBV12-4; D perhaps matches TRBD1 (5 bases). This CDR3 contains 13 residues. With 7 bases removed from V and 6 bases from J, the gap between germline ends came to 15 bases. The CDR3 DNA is TGTGCCAGCACCCAAATAGGGGCCCATGGCTACACCTTC. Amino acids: CASTQIGAHGYTF.

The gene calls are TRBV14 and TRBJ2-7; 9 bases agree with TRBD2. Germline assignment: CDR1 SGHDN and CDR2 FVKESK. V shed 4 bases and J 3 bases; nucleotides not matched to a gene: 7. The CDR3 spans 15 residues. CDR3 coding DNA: TGTGCCAGCAGCCGTGGACTAGCGTGGAACTACGAGCAGTACTTC. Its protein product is CASSRGLAWNYEQYF.

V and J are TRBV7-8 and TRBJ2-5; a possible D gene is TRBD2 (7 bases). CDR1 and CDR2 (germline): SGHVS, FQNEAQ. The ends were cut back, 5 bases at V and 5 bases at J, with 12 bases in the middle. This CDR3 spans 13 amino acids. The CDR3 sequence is CASSRGGGETQYF. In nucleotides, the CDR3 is TGTGCCAGCAGCCGAGGGGGGGGCGAGACCCAGTACTTC. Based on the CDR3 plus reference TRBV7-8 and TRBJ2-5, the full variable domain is GAGVSQSPRYKVAKRGQDVALRCDPISGHVSLFWYQQALGQGPEFLTYFQNEAQLDKSGLPSDRFFAERPEGSVSTLKIQRTQQEDSAVYLCASSRGGGETQYFGPGTRLLVL.

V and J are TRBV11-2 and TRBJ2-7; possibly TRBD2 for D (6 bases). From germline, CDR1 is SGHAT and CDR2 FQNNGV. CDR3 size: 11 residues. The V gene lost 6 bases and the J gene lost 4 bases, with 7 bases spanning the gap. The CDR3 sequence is CASRAGYEQYF. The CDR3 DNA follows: TGTGCCAGCAGGGCGGGGTACGAGCAGTACTTC.

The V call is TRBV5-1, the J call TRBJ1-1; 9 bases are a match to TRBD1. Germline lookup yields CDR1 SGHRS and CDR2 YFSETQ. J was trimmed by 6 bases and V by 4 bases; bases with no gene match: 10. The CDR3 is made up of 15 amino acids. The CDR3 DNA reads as TGCGCCAGCAGCCTTAGGACAGGGGAGGATTCTGAAGCTTTCTTT. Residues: CASSLRTGEDSEAFF.

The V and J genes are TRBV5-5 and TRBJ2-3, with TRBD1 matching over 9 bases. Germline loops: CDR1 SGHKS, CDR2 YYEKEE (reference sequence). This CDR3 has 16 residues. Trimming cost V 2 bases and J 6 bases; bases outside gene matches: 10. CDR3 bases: TGTGCCAGCAGCTTATTGCACAGGGGGCAGATGGATACGCAGTATTTT. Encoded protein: CASSLLHRGQMDTQYF.

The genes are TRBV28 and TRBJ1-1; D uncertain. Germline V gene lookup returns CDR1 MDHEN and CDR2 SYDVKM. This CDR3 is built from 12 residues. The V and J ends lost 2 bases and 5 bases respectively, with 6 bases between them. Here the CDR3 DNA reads TGTGCCAGCAGTTTAATACGGACTGAAGCTTTCTTT. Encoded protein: CASSLIRTEAFF.

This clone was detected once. CDR3 in amino acids: CASSLRVNTGELFF. CDR3 DNA: TGTGCCAGCAGTTTACGAGTGAACACCGGGGAGCTGTTTTTT. The chain couples TRBV27 to TRBJ2-2; D gene unclear. CDR1 MNHEY and CDR2 SMNVEV come from the germline V gene (reference sequence). The V end was cut by 2 bases, the J end by 1 base, with 5 bases between. This CDR3 spans 14 amino acids.

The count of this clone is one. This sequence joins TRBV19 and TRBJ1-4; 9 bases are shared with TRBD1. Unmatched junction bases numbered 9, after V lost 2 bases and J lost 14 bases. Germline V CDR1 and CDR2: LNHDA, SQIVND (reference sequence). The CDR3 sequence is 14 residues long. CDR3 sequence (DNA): TGTGCCAGTAGTATATCCTGGGACAGGGAAGATCTGTTTTTT. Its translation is CASSISWDREDLFF.

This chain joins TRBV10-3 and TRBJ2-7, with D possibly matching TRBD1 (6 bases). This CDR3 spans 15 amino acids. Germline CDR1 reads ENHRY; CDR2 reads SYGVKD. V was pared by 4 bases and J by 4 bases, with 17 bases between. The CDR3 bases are TGTGCCATCAGTGGGGGTCTGGGGGCAGGGTACGAGCAGTACTTC. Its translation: CAISGGLGAGYEQYF.

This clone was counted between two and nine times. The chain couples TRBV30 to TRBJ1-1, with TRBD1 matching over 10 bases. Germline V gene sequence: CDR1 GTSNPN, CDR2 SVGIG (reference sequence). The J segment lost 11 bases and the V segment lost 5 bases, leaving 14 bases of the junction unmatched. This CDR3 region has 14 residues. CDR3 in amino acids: CAWSRDRGRGGAFF. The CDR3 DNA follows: TGTGCCTGGTCCCGGGACAGGGGCCGTGGGGGTGCTTTCTTT.

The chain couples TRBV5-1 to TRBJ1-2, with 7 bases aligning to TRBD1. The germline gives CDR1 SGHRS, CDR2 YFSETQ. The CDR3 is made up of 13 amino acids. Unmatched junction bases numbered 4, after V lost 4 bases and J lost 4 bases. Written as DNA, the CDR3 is TGCGCCAGCAGCCCCGGGACAGTCTATGGCTACACCTTC. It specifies CASSPGTVYGYTF.

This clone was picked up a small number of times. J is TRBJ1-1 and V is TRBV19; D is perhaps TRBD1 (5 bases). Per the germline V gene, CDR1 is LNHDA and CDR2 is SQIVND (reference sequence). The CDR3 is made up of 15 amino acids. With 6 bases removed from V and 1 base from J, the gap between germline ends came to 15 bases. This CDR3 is CASRFSGGRNTEAFF. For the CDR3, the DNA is TGTGCCAGTAGATTTTCCGGGGGTAGGAACACTGAAGCTTTCTTT.

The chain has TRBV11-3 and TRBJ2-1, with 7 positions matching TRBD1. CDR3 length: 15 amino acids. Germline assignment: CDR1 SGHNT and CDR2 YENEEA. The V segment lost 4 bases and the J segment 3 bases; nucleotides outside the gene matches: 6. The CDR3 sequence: CASSSGGSDYNEQFF. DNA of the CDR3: TGTGCCAGCAGCTCAGGGGGATCCGACTACAATGAGCAGTTCTTC.

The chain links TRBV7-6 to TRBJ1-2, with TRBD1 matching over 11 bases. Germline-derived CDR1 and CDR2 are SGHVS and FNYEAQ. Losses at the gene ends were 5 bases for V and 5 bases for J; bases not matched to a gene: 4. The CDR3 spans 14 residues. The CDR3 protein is CASSRGQGVYGYTF. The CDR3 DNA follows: TGTGCCAGCAGCCGGGGACAGGGGGTTTATGGCTACACCTTC.

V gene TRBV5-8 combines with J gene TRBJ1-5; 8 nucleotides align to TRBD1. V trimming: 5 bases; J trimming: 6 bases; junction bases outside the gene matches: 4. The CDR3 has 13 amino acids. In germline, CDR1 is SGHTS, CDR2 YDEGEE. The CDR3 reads CASRFGQGQPQHF. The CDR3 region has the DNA TGTGCCAGCAGATTCGGACAGGGTCAGCCCCAGCATTTT.

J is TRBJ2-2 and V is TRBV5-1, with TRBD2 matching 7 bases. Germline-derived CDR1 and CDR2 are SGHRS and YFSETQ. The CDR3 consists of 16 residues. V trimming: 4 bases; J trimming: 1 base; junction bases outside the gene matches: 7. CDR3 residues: CASSVDGLGNTGELFF. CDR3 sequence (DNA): TGCGCCAGCAGCGTAGACGGACTAGGGAACACCGGGGAGCTGTTTTTT.